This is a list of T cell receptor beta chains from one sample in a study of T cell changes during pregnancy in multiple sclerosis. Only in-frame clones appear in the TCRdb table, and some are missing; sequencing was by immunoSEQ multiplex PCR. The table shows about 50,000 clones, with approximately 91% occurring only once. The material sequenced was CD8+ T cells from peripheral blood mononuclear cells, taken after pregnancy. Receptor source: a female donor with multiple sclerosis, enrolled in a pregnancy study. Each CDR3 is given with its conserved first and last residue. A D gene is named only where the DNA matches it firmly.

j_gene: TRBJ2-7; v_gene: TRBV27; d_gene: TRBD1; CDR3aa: CASSSGGGYEQYF; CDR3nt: TGTGCCAGCAGTTCAGGGGGCGGCTACGAGCAGTACTTC
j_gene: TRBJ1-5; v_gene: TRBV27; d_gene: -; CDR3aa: CASSLLSGNQPQHF; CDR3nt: TGTGCCAGCAGTTTATTGTCGGGCAATCAGCCCCAGCATTTT
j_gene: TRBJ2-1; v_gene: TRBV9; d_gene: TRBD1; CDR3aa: CASSVEPGGNEQFF; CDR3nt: TGTGCCAGCAGCGTAGAACCAGGGGGAAATGAGCAGTTCTTC
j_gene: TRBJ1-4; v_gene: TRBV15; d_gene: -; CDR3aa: CATSRDRGEKLFF; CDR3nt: TGTGCCACCAGCAGAGATCGGGGGGAAAAACTGTTTTTT
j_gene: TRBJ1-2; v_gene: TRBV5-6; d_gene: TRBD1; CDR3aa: CASSLGTGSAGYTF; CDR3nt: TGTGCCAGCAGCTTGGGGACAGGCTCAGCTGGCTACACCTTC
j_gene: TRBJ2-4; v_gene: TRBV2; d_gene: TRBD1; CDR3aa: CASSDPTGENIQYF; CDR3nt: TGTGCCAGCAGTGATCCCACAGGGGAAAACATTCAGTACTTC
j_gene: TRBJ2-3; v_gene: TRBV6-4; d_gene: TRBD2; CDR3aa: CASSGGPEASGVTDTQYF; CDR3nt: TGTGCCAGCAGTGGAGGCCCCGAGGCTAGCGGGGTTACAGATACGCAGTATTTT
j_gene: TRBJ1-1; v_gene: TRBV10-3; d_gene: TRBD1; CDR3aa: CAISGPGTGAGNTEAFF; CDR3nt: TGTGCCATCAGTGGGCCCGGGACAGGGGCCGGGAACACTGAAGCTTTCTTT
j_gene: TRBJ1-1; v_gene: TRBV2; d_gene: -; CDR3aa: CASKEGPNTEAFF; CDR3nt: TGTGCCAGCAAGGAGGGCCCGAACACTGAAGCTTTCTTT
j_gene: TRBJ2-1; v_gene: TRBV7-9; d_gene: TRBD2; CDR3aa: CASSFRGGFENEQFF; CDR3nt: TGTGCCAGCAGCTTCCGGGGGGGCTTCGAGAATGAGCAGTTCTTC
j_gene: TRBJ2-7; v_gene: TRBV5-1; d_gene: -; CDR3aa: CASSLLGAGESVEQYF; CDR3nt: TGCGCCAGCAGCTTGTTGGGAGCTGGGGAATCTGTCGAGCAGTACTTC
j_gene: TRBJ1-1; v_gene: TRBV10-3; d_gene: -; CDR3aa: CAISGGEVMNTEAFF; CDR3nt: TGTGCCATCAGTGGGGGGGAGGTAATGAACACTGAAGCTTTCTTT
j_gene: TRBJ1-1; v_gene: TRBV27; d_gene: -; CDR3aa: CASSLYQYTEAFF; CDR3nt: TGTGCCAGCAGTTTGTACCAGTACACTGAAGCTTTCTTT
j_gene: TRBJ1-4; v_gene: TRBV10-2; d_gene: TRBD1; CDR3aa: CASTSGTELTNEKLFF; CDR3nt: TGCGCCAGCACCTCCGGGACAGAATTAACTAATGAAAAACTGTTTTTT
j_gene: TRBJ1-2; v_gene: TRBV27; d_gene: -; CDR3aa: CASSLWAGVEGYTF; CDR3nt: TGTGCCAGCAGTTTATGGGCAGGGGTGGAAGGCTACACCTTC
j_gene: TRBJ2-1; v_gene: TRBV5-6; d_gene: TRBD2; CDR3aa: CASSQDGVAGYNEQFF; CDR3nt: TGTGCCAGCAGCCAAGATGGGGTAGCGGGGTACAATGAGCAGTTCTTC
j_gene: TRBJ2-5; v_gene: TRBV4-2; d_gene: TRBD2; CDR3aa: CASSQDRSLAGGPLETQYF; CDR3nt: TGTGCCAGCAGCCAAGATCGTTCGCTAGCGGGGGGGCCATTGGAGACCCAGTACTTC
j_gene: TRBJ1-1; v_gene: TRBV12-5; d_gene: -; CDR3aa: CASGLVGDYTEAFF; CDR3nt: TGTGCTAGTGGTTTGGTGGGGGACTACACTGAAGCTTTCTTT
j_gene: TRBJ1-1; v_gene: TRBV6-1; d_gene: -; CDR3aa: CASSDPLLSHTEAFF; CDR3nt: TGTGCCAGCAGTGATCCCCTACTTAGTCACACTGAAGCTTTCTTT
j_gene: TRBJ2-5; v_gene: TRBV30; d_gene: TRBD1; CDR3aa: CAWSALGQGPQETQYF; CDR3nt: TGTGCCTGGAGTGCCCTGGGACAGGGTCCCCAAGAGACCCAGTACTTC
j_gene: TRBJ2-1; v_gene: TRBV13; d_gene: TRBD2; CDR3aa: CASSYGTSGSYNEQFF; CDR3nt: TGTGCCAGCAGCTACGGGACTAGCGGATCCTACAATGAGCAGTTCTTC
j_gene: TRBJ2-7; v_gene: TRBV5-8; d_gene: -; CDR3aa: CASSLAAGHLTDEQYF; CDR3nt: TGTGCCAGCAGCTTGGCGGCGGGCCATCTTACCGACGAGCAGTACTTC
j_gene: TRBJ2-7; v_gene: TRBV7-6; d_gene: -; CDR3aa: CASSLQGPTYEQYF; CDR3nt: TGTGCCAGCAGCTTACAGGGGCCAACCTACGAGCAGTACTTC
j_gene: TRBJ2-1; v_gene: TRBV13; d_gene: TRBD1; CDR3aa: CASSSEGQGSYNEQFF; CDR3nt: TGTGCCAGCAGCTCCGAGGGACAGGGCTCCTACAATGAGCAGTTCTTC
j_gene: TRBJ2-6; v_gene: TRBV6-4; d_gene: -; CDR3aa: CASSDSTGRASGANVLTF; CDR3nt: TGTGCCAGCAGTGACTCCACAGGGCGGGCCTCTGGGGCCAACGTCCTGACTTTC
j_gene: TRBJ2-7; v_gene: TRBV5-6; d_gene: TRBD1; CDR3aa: CASSLGTGHYEQYF; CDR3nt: TGTGCCAGCAGCTTGGGGACAGGGCACTACGAGCAGTACTTC